Listed below are T cell receptor beta chains from one sample, sequenced in a study of OX40 agonist ivuxolimab in advanced cancers. Only in-frame clones appear in the TCRdb table, and some are missing; sequencing was by immunoSEQ multiplex PCR. The data hold around 34,000 clones, with approximately 81% observed a single time. The sequences come from CD4+ or CD8+ T cells sorted from blood, collected in a trial of the OX40 agonist ivuxolimab. All receptors come from an adult with an advanced solid tumor such as melanoma, head and neck, liver or kidney cancer. Both conserved end residues are trimmed from each CDR3. A D gene is named only where the DNA matches it firmly.

v_call | cdr3_length | d_call | cdr3_aa
TRBV12-5 | 12 | - | ASTLNLRANGYT
TRBV7-2 | 16 | - | ASSSDSRTRGLYNEQF
TRBV10-3 | 12 | - | AIKGQGGAIEAF
TRBV28 | 14 | TRBD1 | ASSPWTGGMNTEAF
TRBV5-5 | 10 | - | ASSLSIVSQY
TRBV6-1 | 11 | - | ASIKAMNTEAF
TRBV19 | 12 | - | ASSNRVRTDTQY
TRBV6-4 | 13 | TRBD1 | ASNRQGANTGELF
TRBV19 | 10 | - | ASWDQNYGYT
TRBV19 | 13 | TRBD1 | ASSIALDRGYEQY
TRBV4-2 | 13 | - | ASSQDVGSGEKLF
TRBV4-3 | 15 | TRBD1 | ASSRAGGTGALDTQY
TRBV19 | 12 | TRBD1 | ASSTRTGNYEQY
TRBV6-5 | 13 | - | ASMGPGYGSTEAF
TRBV11-2 | 12 | - | ASSLDTANYGYT
TRBV7-2 | 12 | TRBD1 | ASSLNRGADTQY
TRBV5-1 | 14 | - | ASSHGFGTRSYEQY
TRBV6-5 | 13 | - | ASREPRGILDGYT
TRBV4-3 | 12 | - | ASSQDLQGSGYT
TRBV7-2 | 11 | - | ASSLRQSTEAF
TRBV4-1 | 13 | - | ASSPGLLAYNEQF
TRBV7-2 | 11 | - | ASSLNHQTEQY
TRBV6-1 | 11 | - | ASGRYPYNEQF
TRBV10-3 | 13 | TRBD1 | AIRQTDRGLNTQY
TRBV5-1 | 13 | - | ASSLDGGRHQPQH
TRBV29-1 | 10 | - | SVGTPQRGYT
TRBV28 | 11 | - | ASRRTADQPQH
TRBV5-4 | 12 | - | ASSRGTSQETQY
TRBV9 | 14 | TRBD1 | ASSPPGQGDTGELF
TRBV18 | 12 | TRBD1 | ASSLQGADTEAF
TRBV7-2 | 11 | TRBD2 | ASSFHGGNIQY
TRBV6-5 | 12 | TRBD2 | ASSPPGGKIGPY
TRBV18 | 14 | - | ASSPRPQPGANVLT
TRBV7-2 | 13 | - | ASSLGPGVGNTIY
TRBV2 | 11 | - | ASRLGGSYEQY
TRBV28 | 11 | - | ASSGTAANGYT
TRBV6-1 | 12 | - | ASSEVPGRGEQY
TRBV4-1 | 15 | TRBD2 | ASSRPWGGGADDEQF
TRBV7-9 | 13 | - | ASSSTDSGANVLT
TRBV7-9 | 11 | - | ASSSKGTDTQY
TRBV6-5 | 13 | - | ATLSLYRGNQPQH
TRBV4-2 | 12 | - | ASSPTGVNNEQF
TRBV28 | 11 | - | AVVRDIGETQY
TRBV7-3 | 9 | - | ASSAINEQF
TRBV7-2 | 13 | - | ASSLMGGTNEKLF
TRBV4-3 | 11 | - | ASSQEGGLSQF